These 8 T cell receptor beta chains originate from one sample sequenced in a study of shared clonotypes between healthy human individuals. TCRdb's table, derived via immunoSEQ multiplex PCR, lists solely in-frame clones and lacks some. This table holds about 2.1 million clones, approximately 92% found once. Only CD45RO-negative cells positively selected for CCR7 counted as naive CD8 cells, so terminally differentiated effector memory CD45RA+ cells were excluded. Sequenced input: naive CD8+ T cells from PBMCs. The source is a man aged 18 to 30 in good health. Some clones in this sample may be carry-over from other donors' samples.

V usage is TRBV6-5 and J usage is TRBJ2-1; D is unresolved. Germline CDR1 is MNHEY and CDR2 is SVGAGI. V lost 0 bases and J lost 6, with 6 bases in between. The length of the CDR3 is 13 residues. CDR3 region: CASSYSIRNEQFF. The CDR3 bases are TGTGCCAGCAGTTACTCGATCCGCAATGAGCAGTTCTTC.

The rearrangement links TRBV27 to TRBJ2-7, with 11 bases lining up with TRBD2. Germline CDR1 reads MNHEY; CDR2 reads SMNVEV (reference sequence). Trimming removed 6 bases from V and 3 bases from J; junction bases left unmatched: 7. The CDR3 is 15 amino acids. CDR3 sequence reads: CASSHLTSGNYEQYF. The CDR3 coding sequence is TGTGCCAGCAGCCACCTGACTAGCGGGAACTACGAGCAGTACTTC.

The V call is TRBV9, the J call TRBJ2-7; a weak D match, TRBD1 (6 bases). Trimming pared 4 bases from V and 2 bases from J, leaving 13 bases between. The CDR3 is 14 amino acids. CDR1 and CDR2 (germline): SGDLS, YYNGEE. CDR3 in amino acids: CASSPWDITYEQYF. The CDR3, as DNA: TGTGCCAGCAGCCCTTGGGACATAACCTACGAGCAGTACTTC.

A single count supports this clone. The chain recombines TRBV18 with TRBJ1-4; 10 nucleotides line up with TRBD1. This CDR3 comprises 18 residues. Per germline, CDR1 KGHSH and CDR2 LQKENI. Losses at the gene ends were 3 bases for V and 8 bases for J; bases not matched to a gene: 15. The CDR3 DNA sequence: TGTGCCAGCTCACCGCCACCAACCGGGACAGGGGATGGAGAAAAACTGTTTTTT. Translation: CASSPPPTGTGDGEKLFF.

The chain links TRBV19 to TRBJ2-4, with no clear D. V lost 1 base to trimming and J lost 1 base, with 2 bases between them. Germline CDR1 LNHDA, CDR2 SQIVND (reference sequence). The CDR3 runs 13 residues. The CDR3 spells CASSIAAKNIQYF. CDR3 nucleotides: TGTGCCAGTAGTATAGCGGCCAAAAACATTCAGTACTTC.

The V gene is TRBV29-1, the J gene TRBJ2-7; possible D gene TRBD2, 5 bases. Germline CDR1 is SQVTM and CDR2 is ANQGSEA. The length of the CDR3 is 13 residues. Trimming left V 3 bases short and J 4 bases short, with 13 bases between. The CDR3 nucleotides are TGCAGCGTTGAGACCGGTCGCGGGTACGAGCAGTACTTC. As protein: CSVETGRGYEQYF.

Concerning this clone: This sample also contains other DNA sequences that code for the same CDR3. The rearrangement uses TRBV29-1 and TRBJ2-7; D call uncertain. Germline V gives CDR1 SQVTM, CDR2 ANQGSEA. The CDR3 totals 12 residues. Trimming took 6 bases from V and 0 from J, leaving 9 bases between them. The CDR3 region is CSVSDTSYEQYF. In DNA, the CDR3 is TGCAGCGTCAGTGATACCTCCTACGAGCAGTACTTC.

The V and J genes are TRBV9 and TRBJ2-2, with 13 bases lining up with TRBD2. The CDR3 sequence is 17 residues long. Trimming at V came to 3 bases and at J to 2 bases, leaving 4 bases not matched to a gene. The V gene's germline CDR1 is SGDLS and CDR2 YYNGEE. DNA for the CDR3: TGTGCCAGCAGCGATGGACTAGCGGGAGTTAACACCGGGGAGCTGTTTTTT. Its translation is CASSDGLAGVNTGELFF.